The 27 T cell receptor beta chains listed next were all sequenced from one sample in a study of regulatory T cells in long-lasting Graves disease. The TCR beta library used iRepertoire HTBI primers with Arm-PCR amplification of CDR3. TCRdb re-called the multiplex PCR reads through MiXCR, storing one row per CDR3 protein. The sample holds roughly 430,000 distinct CDR3 sequences; about 15% are singletons and the top ten take 9.5% to 12%. Time point indicated: newly diagnosed GD, antithyroid drugs for less than 3 months. Isolated PBMC RNA provided the starting material for the TCR library. The data also belong to a second study, concerning T cells in Graves' hyperthyroidism and ophthalmopathy.

The input for sequencing was peripheral blood mononuclear cells (PBMCs), taken at new diagnosis, from a patient treated with antithyroid drugs. The receptors here all came from a woman in her twenties or thirties with Graves disease.

The sample holds many counts of this clonotype. The CDR3 sequence is CASSYAGGELFF. In nucleotides, the CDR3 is TGTGCCAGCAGTTACGCGGGCGGGGAGCTGTTTTTT. The genes are TRBV6-5 and TRBJ2-2, with D perhaps matching TRBD2 (5 bases). V gave up 2 bases and J gave up 7 bases, with 5 bases separating them. Per germline, CDR1 MNHEY and CDR2 SVGAGI. The length of the CDR3 is 12 residues.

The chain recombines TRBV11-2 with TRBJ1-2; D uncertain. The CDR3 extends over 12 amino acids. V was trimmed by 1 base and J by 6 bases, leaving 6 bases between them. Germline V gene lookup returns CDR1 SGHAT and CDR2 FQNNGV. The CDR3 region has the DNA TGTGCCAGCAGCTTAGTTGTGAATGGCTACACCTTC. It codes for CASSLVVNGYTF.

This clonotype was observed at least ten times. The chain carries TRBV6-1 and TRBJ2-5; a weak D match, TRBD1 (6 bases). This CDR3 is 14 amino acids long. The V end lost 1 base, the J end lost 0 bases, and 6 bases lay between the germline ends. CDR1 is MNHNS, CDR2 SASEGT, per germline. In nucleotides, the CDR3 is TGTGCCAGCAGTGAAGACAGGGACCAAGAGACCCAGTACTTC. Protein product: CASSEDRDQETQYF.

The sample holds many counts of this clonotype. The chain uses TRBV28 and TRBJ1-2; D gene ambiguous. V dropped 8 bases and J dropped 6 bases, with 19 bases sitting between them. The CDR3 totals 14 residues. Per the germline V gene, CDR1 is MDHEN and CDR2 is SYDVKM. The CDR3 bases are TGTGCCAGCGCTCCCTCAGGATCCCGGGATGGCTACACCTTC. This sequence encodes CASAPSGSRDGYTF.

To note about this clonotype: A read error may explain this, as a much larger clone is one base away. This rearrangement joins TRBV28 to TRBJ2-7; the D gene is possibly TRBD2 (5 bases). Germline V CDR1 and CDR2: MDHEN, SYDVKM. There are 14 residues in the CDR3. The CDR3 region is CASSLFGELLEQCF. CDR3 coding DNA: TGTGCCAGCAGTTTATTCGGGGAACTCCTCGAGCAGTGCTTC.

This clonotype was seen at least ten times. V and J are TRBV29-1 and TRBJ1-1; no definite D call. The CDR3 sequence is 15 residues long. V gave up 6 bases and J gave up 0 bases, with 17 bases separating them. Germline lookup yields CDR1 SQVTM and CDR2 ANQGSEA. The CDR3 DNA is TGCAGCGTCAAGAAGGTACAGCGCTTGAACACTGAAGCTTTCTTT. This codes for CSVKKVQRLNTEAFF.

This chain connects TRBV20-1 to TRBJ1-6, with D uncertain. The ends were cut back, 5 bases at V and 7 bases at J, with 18 bases in the middle. The CDR3 loop spans 15 amino acids. CDR1 and CDR2 (germline): DFQATT, SNEGSKA (reference sequence). The CDR3: CSAPPTGKLNSPLHF. The CDR3, as DNA: TGCAGTGCTCCGCCTACCGGGAAGTTAAATTCACCCCTCCACTTT.

This chain joins TRBV11-2 and TRBJ2-1; 13 bases are shared with TRBD2. There are 16 residues in the CDR3. Germline lookup yields CDR1 SGHAT and CDR2 FQNNGV. With 5 bases clipped from V and 15 bases from J, the junction kept 16 bases outside the gene matches. The CDR3 DNA is TGTGCCAGCAGCCTGGCGGGACTAGCGGGACCACGGGCGGTGTTCTTC. Amino acids: CASSLAGLAGPRAVFF.

As regards this clonotype: This may stem from a read error, because a much larger clone lies one nucleotide away. The gene calls are TRBV30 and TRBJ2-7; 9 bases fit TRBD1. The CDR3 extends over 15 amino acids. The V and J ends lost 4 bases and 1 base, in that order; junction bases with no gene match: 8. Germline V gene sequence: CDR1 GTSNPN, CDR2 SVGIG (reference sequence). The CDR3 DNA reads as TGTGCCTGGAAGGGCGACAGGGGGACATCCTACGAGCAGTACTTC. It yields the protein CAWKGDRGTSYEQYF. The entire variable domain, with the rest obtained from reference TRBV30 and TRBJ2-7, is as follows: SQTIHQWPATLVQPVGSPLSLECTVEGTSNPNLYWYRQAAGRGLQLLFYSVGIGQISSEVPQNLSASRPQDRQFILSSKKLLLSDSGFYLCAWKGDRGTSYEQYFGPGTRLTVT.

This clonotype was seen only a few times. This may be a read error: a much more frequent sequence differs by one nucleotide. The chain joins TRBV2 to TRBJ2-1, with a weak D call TRBD2 (5 bases). This CDR3 comprises 16 residues. Germline V gene sequence: CDR1 SNHLY, CDR2 FYNNEI. CDR3 in amino acids: CACSEIRGFSYNEQFF. The DNA for the CDR3 is TGTGCCTGCAGTGAGATTCGGGGTTTTTCCTACAATGAGCAGTTCTTC.

This clonotype was recorded a few times. The rearrangement joins TRBV20-1 to TRBJ1-5; 9 positions match TRBD1. This CDR3 has 17 amino acids. V was clipped by 4 bases and J by 5 bases; unmatched bases: 15. CDR1 and CDR2 (germline): DFQATT, SNEGSKA (reference sequence). The CDR3 spells CSANYRGLTSQDQPQHF. The CDR3 nucleotides are TGCAGTGCTAATTACAGGGGGCTAACCAGCCAGGATCAGCCCCAGCATTTT.

This clonotype was observed many times. The chain links TRBV13 to TRBJ2-7; 8 bases match TRBD1. The CDR3 contains 14 residues. With 5 bases clipped from V and 2 bases from J, the junction kept 5 bases outside the gene matches. Germline V lookup: CDR1 PRHDT, CDR2 FYEKMQ (reference sequence). CDR3: CASSKDRVPYEQYF. The CDR3 DNA reads TGTGCCAGCAGCAAGGACAGGGTCCCCTACGAGCAGTACTTC.

Comments on this clonotype: A much larger clone sits a single nucleotide away, making a read error possible. The chain recombines TRBV20-1 with TRBJ2-2; the match to TRBD2 covers 7 bases. J lost 9 bases, V lost 3 bases, and 10 bases had no gene match. The CDR3 loop spans 14 amino acids. CDR1 is DFQATT and CDR2 is SNEGSKA in the germline V gene (reference sequence). CDR3 DNA sequence: TGCAGTGCTAGCGTCTTGGGGAGGGGCTGGGAGCTGTTTTTT. Amino acids: CSASVLGRGWELFF.

Ten or more counts support this clonotype. The chain recombines TRBV19 with TRBJ2-1, with D possibly called TRBD1 or TRBD2 (5 bases each). The CDR3 spans 12 residues. The V gene's germline CDR1 is LNHDA and CDR2 SQIVND (reference sequence). V was clipped by 5 bases and J by 11 bases, with 13 bases between them. The CDR3 here is CASSAWGFQQFF. For the CDR3, the DNA is TGTGCCAGTAGTGCCTGGGGGTTTCAGCAGTTCTTC.

This clonotype was detected many times. The junction does not match germline at one end; this may be a read error. The chain employs TRBV3-1 and TRBJ2-1; 9 bases are a match to TRBD2. This CDR3 is built from 12 residues. The germline CDR1 and CDR2 sequences are LGHDT and YNNKEL (reference sequence). CDR3 coding DNA: TGTGCCAGCAGCCAGGGCGGGAGGGCCTTTTGCTTC. The encoded protein is CASSQGGRAFCF.

This clonotype was counted a few times. The chain couples TRBV12-3 or TRBV12-4 to TRBJ1-2; the D gene is possibly TRBD1 (6 bases). The CDR3 is 14 residues long. V was cut by 2 bases and J by 4 bases, with 11 bases left in between. The chain's CDR3 is CASSLTGLLYGYTF. CDR3 in DNA: TGTGCCAGCAGTTTAACAGGGCTTCTCTATGGCTACACCTTC.

This clonotype was seen repeatedly, ten times or more. The chain carries TRBV5-1 and TRBJ2-1, with D uncertain. V was clipped by 0 bases and J by 0 bases, with 13 bases between them. The CDR3 sequence is 17 residues long. CDR1 SGHRS and CDR2 YFSETQ come from the germline V gene. CDR3: CASSLEAPPASYNEQFF. CDR3 coding DNA: TGCGCCAGCAGCTTGGAGGCGCCGCCTGCCTCCTACAATGAGCAGTTCTTC.

This chain links TRBV12-3 or TRBV12-4 with TRBJ2-2; D unresolved. CDR3 length: 13 residues. The ends were cut back, 5 bases at V and 8 bases at J, with 12 bases in the middle. The CDR3 sequence is CASSPEGVGELFF. For the CDR3, the DNA is TGTGCCAGCAGTCCTGAAGGAGTGGGGGAGCTGTTTTTT.

This clonotype was found many times. V is TRBV18 and J is TRBJ2-7, with 13 bases fitting TRBD2. Trimming cost V 3 bases and J 5 bases; bases outside gene matches: 4. The CDR3 contains 15 residues. Germline lookup yields CDR1 KGHSH and CDR2 LQKENI. The CDR3 is CASSPPGLAGDEQYF. The CDR3 DNA sequence: TGTGCCAGCTCACCCCCAGGACTAGCGGGAGACGAGCAGTACTTC.

This clonotype was recorded many times. The V call is TRBV28, the J call TRBJ1-5; no clear D. The V end lost 5 bases, the J end lost 9 bases, and 8 bases lay between the germline ends. This CDR3 comprises 11 residues. Germline V CDR1 and CDR2: MDHEN, SYDVKM. Written as DNA, the CDR3 is TGTGCCAGCAGTCAGTTCCCGCCCCAGCATTTT. Protein sequence: CASSQFPPQHF.

In its sample, this clonotype was seen many times. V is TRBV2 and J is TRBJ1-5; no firm D call. V shed 4 bases and J shed 5 bases, with 6 bases lying between them. The germline V gene encodes CDR1 SNHLY and CDR2 FYNNEI. The CDR3 covers 12 residues. The CDR3 is CASSVEDQPQHF. The CDR3 DNA reads as TGTGCCAGCAGTGTTGAGGATCAGCCCCAGCATTTT.

The chain joins TRBV30 to TRBJ1-2; a possible D gene is TRBD1 (6 bases). The CDR3 extends over 16 amino acids. V lost 0 bases, J lost 7 bases, and 21 bases lay in between. Germline V CDR1 and CDR2: GTSNPN, SVGIG (reference sequence). The CDR3: CAWSVGPTGSLLGYTF. CDR3 nucleotide sequence: TGTGCCTGGAGTGTAGGCCCTACAGGGTCTTTGCTTGGCTACACCTTC.

This clonotype was detected many times. This chain links TRBV6-1 with TRBJ1-5, with 10 nucleotides matching TRBD1. With 5 bases clipped from V and 5 bases from J, the junction kept 3 bases outside the gene matches. CDR1 MNHNS and CDR2 SASEGT come from the germline V gene. The CDR3 runs 14 residues. CDR3 residues: CASSHGQGDQPQHF. The CDR3 DNA reads as TGTGCCAGCAGTCATGGACAGGGGGATCAGCCCCAGCATTTT.

Here the CDR3 reads CASSNRGGGYTF. In nucleotides, the CDR3 is TGTGCCAGTAGTAACAGGGGAGGCGGCTACACCTTC. V is TRBV19 and J is TRBJ1-2; 7 nucleotides agree with TRBD1. Germline lookup yields CDR1 LNHDA and CDR2 SQIVND (reference sequence). The CDR3 extends over 12 amino acids. The J segment lost 8 bases and the V segment lost 4 bases, leaving 4 bases of the junction unmatched.

There are many counts of this clonotype. This rearrangement joins TRBV6-1 to TRBJ1-2; TRBD1 matches 7 bases. Germline V CDR1 and CDR2: MNHNS, SASEGT. Trimming removed 6 bases from V and 2 bases from J; junction bases left unmatched: 12. The CDR3 totals 16 residues. The CDR3 spells CASSLLEETGNYGYTF. Written as DNA, the CDR3 is TGTGCCAGCAGCCTTCTCGAAGAGACAGGGAACTATGGCTACACCTTC.

This clonotype was recorded at least ten times. The gene calls are TRBV6-1 and TRBJ1-5; TRBD1 aligns across 10 bases. Trimming took 8 bases from V and 6 from J; bases not matched to a gene: 7. Germline V gene data show CDR1 as MNHNS and CDR2 as SASEGT. The CDR3 consists of 14 residues. CDR3 DNA: TGTGCCAGCCTAGGGGGGACAGGGGCTCAGCCCCAGCATTTT. This codes for CASLGGTGAQPQHF.

Comments on this clonotype: A read error is likely here: a far larger clone is one base away. The DNA for the CDR3 is TGTGCCAGCAGCCAACTCGCGGAGACCCACGAGCAGTACTTC. It encodes CASSQLAETHEQYF. This chain uses TRBV2 with TRBJ2-7; D is uncertain. V shed 6 bases and J shed 5 bases, with 17 bases lying between them. This CDR3 has 14 amino acids. Germline V gene lookup returns CDR1 SNHLY and CDR2 FYNNEI.